This TCR beta chain was captured by sequencing in a study of T cells in Graves' hyperthyroidism and ophthalmopathy. Notes on the study in general: Ophthalmopathy was separated from stable hyperthyroidism by a 13 V-J model. Expanded thyroid clonotypes (above 0.001) were mostly also found in blood. Onset of ophthalmopathy came a median approximately 6.5 months after the model predicted it.

The CDR3 regions of TCR beta were amplified from RNA transcripts. HTBI primers drove first-round RT-PCR of the TCR CDR3. TCRdb itself ran the multiplex PCR reads through MiXCR, one entry per CDR3 protein. The data hold approximately 420,000 distinct CDR3 sequences, with approximately 13% observed a single time. Any patient presenting with uncontrolled infection, other autoimmune disease, pregnancy or lactation was left out. Per the germline V gene, CDR1 is WNHNN and CDR2 is SYGVQD (reference sequence). Trimming removed 0 bases from V and 9 bases from J; junction bases left unmatched: 8. This CDR3 is built from 15 residues. This clonotype was seen only a few times. The antigen is not known.

Sequencing was carried out using blood. This receptor was taken from a woman aged 18-29 years with Graves' hyperthyroidism. The chain couples TRBV10-1 to TRBJ2-3, with 8 bases lining up with TRBD2. The CDR3 nucleotides are TGCGCCAGCAGTGAGTCTTCGGGAGGGTTAGGGACGCAGTATTTT. Its translation: CASSESSGGLGTQYF.